This is a list of T cell receptor beta chains from one sample in a study of cytomegalovirus exposure and HLA in healthy donors. Repertoires were generated with immunoSEQ multiplex PCR, while TCRdb's copy carries only in-frame clones and drops some. This sample carries some 170,000 clones, 85% to 90% of them seen once, and the ten largest clones take 10%. The sample was PBMCs. The receptors here all came from a woman aged 18-29 years in good health and CMV-seropositive. The CDR3 runs from the conserved cysteine through the conserved F or W. The D gene is left open where the match is weak. Clone size is stated in some rows and not others, as once, few, many or a class when expanded.

CDR3nt | CDR3aa | d_gene | abundance | j_gene | v_gene
TGTGCCAGCAGCGTAGGGGGGGAAAACGAGCAGTACTTC | CASSVGGENEQYF | - | - | TRBJ2-7 | TRBV9
TGTGCCAGCAGTGTTGGCAGGGATAACTATGGCTACACCTTC | CASSVGRDNYGYTF | - | - | TRBJ1-2 | TRBV2
TGTGCCAGCAAAGGGGGGGGGCGAGAGACCCAGTACTTC | CASKGGGRETQYF | - | - | TRBJ2-5 | TRBV7-8
TGTGCCAGCAGCCCTGGCGGGGCCGGGGAGCTGTTTTTT | CASSPGGAGELFF | - | - | TRBJ2-2 | TRBV7-9
TGTGCCAGCAGCCTCCCTCCTAGCGGTCGTGAGCAGTTCTTC | CASSLPPSGREQFF | TRBD2 | - | TRBJ2-1 | TRBV9
TGTGCCAGCAGGTTTGGGAGGTCCGAAGCTTTCTTT | CASRFGRSEAFF | - | - | TRBJ1-1 | TRBV7-9
TGTGCTAGTGGTTTAGACTTCCGGGACAGGGTATGGCCCCAGCATTTT | CASGLDFRDRVWPQHF | TRBD1 | once | TRBJ1-5 | TRBV12-5
TGTGCCAGCAGTGAGAGACAACATCAGCCCCAGCATTTT | CASSERQHQPQHF | - | - | TRBJ1-5 | TRBV6-1
TGTGCCAGCAGTAGGGGGACAGATCCCGCCACTGAAGCTTTCTTT | CASSRGTDPATEAFF | TRBD1 | - | TRBJ1-1 | TRBV6-4
TGTGCCACCAGCGTGACAGGATTCGTAGCTAACTATGGCTACACCTTC | CATSVTGFVANYGYTF | - | - | TRBJ1-2 | TRBV15
TGTGCCAGCAGCTTAGAGCAACAGGGCTCCTACGAGCAGTACTTC | CASSLEQQGSYEQYF | - | few | TRBJ2-7 | TRBV7-9
TGCGCCAGCATGGCTAGCGGGACCTACGAGCAGTACTTC | CASMASGTYEQYF | TRBD2 | - | TRBJ2-7 | TRBV4-1
TGTGCCAGCAGCTCCGGCGGCGGAGCCTACGAGCAGTACTTC | CASSSGGGAYEQYF | - | - | TRBJ2-7 | TRBV9
TGTGCCAGTCAAGGGCTCCGGGAGTCAAGGTACAATGAGCAGTTCTTC | CASQGLRESRYNEQFF | - | - | TRBJ2-1 | TRBV19
TGTGCCAGCAGCTTAATGATAGCGGGAGAGGCCGGGGAGCTGTTTTTT | CASSLMIAGEAGELFF | TRBD2 | - | TRBJ2-2 | TRBV7-3
TGCAGCGTTGACAGATACAATGAGCAGTTCTTC | CSVDRYNEQFF | - | - | TRBJ2-1 | TRBV29-1
TGCGCCAGCAGCCAACAGGGGGCTGGACAGACCCAGTACTTC | CASSQQGAGQTQYF | TRBD1 | - | TRBJ2-5 | TRBV5-1
TGTGCCAGCAGCGTAGGTTTCGGGGGTAGGACAGATACGCAGTATTTT | CASSVGFGGRTDTQYF | - | once | TRBJ2-3 | TRBV9
TGTGCCAGCAGTCCCGGACTAGCGGGAGCAGGCGAGCAGTACTTC | CASSPGLAGAGEQYF | TRBD2 | once | TRBJ2-7 | TRBV27
TGTGCCAGCAGCGTTTTCGGAGGGAGGGCTTTCTTT | CASSVFGGRAFF | - | - | TRBJ1-1 | TRBV9
TGTGCCAGCTCGGGTACCGGGATCTCCTACGAGCAGTACTTC | CASSGTGISYEQYF | - | - | TRBJ2-7 | TRBV18
TGTGCCAGCAGCGACAGAGGTGTGGATGAGCAGTTCTTC | CASSDRGVDEQFF | - | few | TRBJ2-1 | TRBV7-3
TGTGCCAGCAGCGTCCTAGCCCAACCCGGGGAGCTGTTTTTT | CASSVLAQPGELFF | - | - | TRBJ2-2 | TRBV9
TGTGCCAGCAGTTACTTAGGAGGCCAGCCCCAGCATTTT | CASSYLGGQPQHF | - | - | TRBJ1-5 | TRBV6-5
TGTGCCAGCAGCAGGAGACTAGCGGGAGACAATGAGCAGTTCTTC | CASSRRLAGDNEQFF | TRBD2 | - | TRBJ2-1 | TRBV27
TGTGCCAGCAGTCCGGGACTAGATGCTGTCGGGGAGCTGTTTTTT | CASSPGLDAVGELFF | TRBD2 | - | TRBJ2-2 | TRBV6-6
TGTGCCAGCAGCTTTCTAGCTCCAGCCTACAATGAGCAGTTCTTC | CASSFLAPAYNEQFF | - | - | TRBJ2-1 | TRBV13
TGCAGCGTTGAAGGGGGGCGCAACTATGGCTACACCTTC | CSVEGGRNYGYTF | - | - | TRBJ1-2 | TRBV29-1
TGCAGCGTTGAGGCTAACAGGGGTGGCACTGAAGCTTTCTTT | CSVEANRGGTEAFF | TRBD1 | few | TRBJ1-1 | TRBV29-1
TGTGCCAGCAGCGAGGGCCTAGCGGGACCAGTCGAGCAGTACTTC | CASSEGLAGPVEQYF | TRBD2 | - | TRBJ2-7 | TRBV9
TGTGCCAGCGGAGTAGGGGAGGTGAATGAGCAGTTCTTC | CASGVGEVNEQFF | - | - | TRBJ2-1 | TRBV28
TGTGCCAGCTCACCGCAAGATTATACTAGCGGACCGACGGATACGCAGTATTTT | CASSPQDYTSGPTDTQYF | TRBD2 | - | TRBJ2-3 | TRBV18
TGTGCCAGCAGCTTAAGGAGGGAGAATCGTTACAATGAGCAGTTCTTC | CASSLRRENRYNEQFF | - | - | TRBJ2-1 | TRBV7-3
TGCGCCAGCAGCCCCAAGGGGGCCCTCTTTGAGCAGTTCTTC | CASSPKGALFEQFF | TRBD1 | - | TRBJ2-1 | TRBV4-1
TGTGCCTGTCCCGCCGGGACAGGGGACGGAAACACCATATATTTT | CACPAGTGDGNTIYF | TRBD1 | - | TRBJ1-3 | TRBV30
TGTGCCAGTAAGGACAGGTTGATCGCCGGGGAGCTGTTTTTT | CASKDRLIAGELFF | TRBD1 | - | TRBJ2-2 | TRBV19
TGTGCCAGCAATAGGGGACTATACTATGGCTACACCTTC | CASNRGLYYGYTF | - | - | TRBJ1-2 | TRBV5-6
TGTGCCAGCAGCTTTGAAGCGGACAGGGTAAATGAGCAGTTCTTC | CASSFEADRVNEQFF | TRBD1 | - | TRBJ2-1 | TRBV11-3
TGTGCCTGGTCCCGGGATTCCCCTGGCACCGGGGAGCTGTTTTTT | CAWSRDSPGTGELFF | - | - | TRBJ2-2 | TRBV30
TGTGCCAGCAGTGAGCTCGGACAGGGAGGAGGCTACACCTTC | CASSELGQGGGYTF | TRBD1 | - | TRBJ1-2 | TRBV6-1
TGTGCCAGCTCGTTACAGGGGCTCAGCTCTGGGGCCAACGTCCTGACTTTC | CASSLQGLSSGANVLTF | TRBD1 | - | TRBJ2-6 | TRBV18
TGTGCCAGCAGCGTAGAGAGGGGGAGTGATTCGACAGATACGCAGTATTTT | CASSVERGSDSTDTQYF | - | - | TRBJ2-3 | TRBV9
TGTGCCAGCAGTCGGGACAGGGGTTATGAGCAGTACTTC | CASSRDRGYEQYF | TRBD1 | - | TRBJ2-7 | TRBV5-8
TGCGCCAGCACTACCAACCGGGTAGCTGGGGCCAACGTCCTGACTTTC | CASTTNRVAGANVLTF | - | - | TRBJ2-6 | TRBV4-3
TGTGCCAGCCCACCCCAGAGGGAGGACTACAATGAGCAGTTCTTC | CASPPQREDYNEQFF | - | - | TRBJ2-1 | TRBV6-5
TGTGCCAGCAGTGAAGCTTACCAGAAAGAGACCCAGTACTTC | CASSEAYQKETQYF | - | - | TRBJ2-5 | TRBV2
TGTGCCAGTAGTCTGGGCGGGTTCTGGGATGAGCAGTTCTTC | CASSLGGFWDEQFF | - | - | TRBJ2-1 | TRBV19
TGTGCCAGCACCTCGACTAGCGGGACCACCTATGAGCAGTTCTTC | CASTSTSGTTYEQFF | TRBD2 | once | TRBJ2-1 | TRBV6-5
TGTGCCAGCAGCGTAGAACAGACCCCACTTTCTGGCTCCTACAATGAGCAGTTCTTC | CASSVEQTPLSGSYNEQFF | - | - | TRBJ2-1 | TRBV9
TGTGCCAGCAGTTTATCGATATCAGGGAACACTGAAGCTTTCTTT | CASSLSISGNTEAFF | - | - | TRBJ1-1 | TRBV27
TGTGCCAGCAGCCCCGAGGAGGTGCTGGGCTTTCACGAGCAGTACTTC | CASSPEEVLGFHEQYF | - | - | TRBJ2-7 | TRBV7-2
TGTGCCAGCAGCTCACGACGGACTAGCGGGAGACCCAATGAGCAGTTCTTC | CASSSRRTSGRPNEQFF | TRBD2 | - | TRBJ2-1 | TRBV11-2
TGTGCCAGCAGTTACGGGCAGTACACCGGGGAGCTGTTTTTT | CASSYGQYTGELFF | - | many | TRBJ2-2 | TRBV6-5
TGCGCCAGCAGCGTACAGGGGACCGACGAGCAGTACTTC | CASSVQGTDEQYF | TRBD1 | - | TRBJ2-7 | TRBV5-1
TGTGCCATCAGTGAGAGCGGTGGGACTGGGGGCGAGCAGTACTTC | CAISESGGTGGEQYF | - | - | TRBJ2-7 | TRBV10-3
TGCGCCAGCAGCTTCTTGGCAGGGTTAAGCAATGAGCAGTTCTTC | CASSFLAGLSNEQFF | - | - | TRBJ2-1 | TRBV5-1
TGCGCCAGCAGCCAACCGACAGGGAAGAAAGATACGCAGTATTTT | CASSQPTGKKDTQYF | TRBD1 | - | TRBJ2-3 | TRBV4-1
TGTGCCAGCAAAGCGGGAGCAATAGATACGCAGTATTTT | CASKAGAIDTQYF | TRBD2 | - | TRBJ2-3 | TRBV25-1